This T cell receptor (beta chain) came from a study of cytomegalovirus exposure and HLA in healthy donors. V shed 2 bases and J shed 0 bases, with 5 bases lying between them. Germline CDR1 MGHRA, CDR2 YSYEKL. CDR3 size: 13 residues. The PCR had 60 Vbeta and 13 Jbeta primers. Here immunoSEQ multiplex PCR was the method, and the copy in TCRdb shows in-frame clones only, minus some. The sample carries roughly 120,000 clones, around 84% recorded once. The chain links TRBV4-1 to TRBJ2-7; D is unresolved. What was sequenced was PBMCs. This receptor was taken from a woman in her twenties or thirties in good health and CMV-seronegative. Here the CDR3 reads CASSQTVSYEQYF. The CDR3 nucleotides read TGCGCCAGCAGCCAAACAGTCTCCTACGAGCAGTACTTC.